Following are 20 T cell receptor beta chains from one sample sequenced in a study of blood T cell repertoires in COVID-19. This table comes from immunoSEQ multiplex PCR, and its TCRdb copy is limited to in-frame clones, with some not included. The table has 100,000 to 110,000 clones, around four fifths seen once. Sequencing was carried out using peripheral blood. The receptors were sampled from a woman aged 70-85 years with acute or convalescent COVID-19.

CDR3 sequence: CASSSAAQGSGNTIYF. The CDR3 region has the DNA TGTGCCAGCAGCTCCGCAGCGCAGGGTTCTGGAAACACCATATATTTT. This chain connects TRBV5-4 to TRBJ1-3; D perhaps matches TRBD1 (5 bases). Germline V lookup: CDR1 SGHNT, CDR2 YYREEE (reference sequence). CDR3 size: 16 residues. The V end lost 3 bases, the J end lost 1 base, and 14 bases lay between the germline ends.

This clone has only one observation. V is TRBV28 and J is TRBJ1-1; 8 bases match TRBD1. The CDR3 totals 15 residues. Germline trimming cut 5 bases from V and 0 bases from J; bases unmatched to any gene: 5. Germline-derived CDR1 and CDR2 are MDHEN and SYDVKM. CDR3 nucleotide sequence: TGTGCCAGCAGTCCGGTGGACAGGGTGAACACTGAAGCTTTCTTT. Protein: CASSPVDRVNTEAFF.

The CDR3 region has the DNA TGTGCCAGCAGCTTAGGACTAGCTGAATTGGAGACCCAGTACTTC. Protein product: CASSLGLAELETQYF. V gene TRBV11-3 combines with J gene TRBJ2-5; 7 bases match TRBD2. This CDR3 is built from 15 residues. After removal of 1 base from V and 5 bases from J, the junction contained 7 bases not matched to a gene. Germline assignment: CDR1 SGHNT and CDR2 YENEEA.

This chain joins TRBV7-9 and TRBJ1-1; TRBD1 is a possible D gene (5 bases). Germline V gene data show CDR1 as SEHNR and CDR2 as FQNEAQ (reference sequence). Trimming cost V 4 bases and J 4 bases, with 10 bases left between them. The CDR3 sequence is 13 residues long. The DNA for the CDR3 is TGTGCCAGCAGCTCAACAGGATTCACTGAAGCTTTCTTT. It translates to CASSSTGFTEAFF.

The gene calls are TRBV19 and TRBJ1-5; 7 positions agree with TRBD1. The CDR3 has 13 amino acids. CDR1 and CDR2 from the germline V gene are LNHDA and SQIVND (reference sequence). The V and J ends lost 10 bases and 5 bases, in that order; junction bases with no gene match: 8. The CDR3 nucleotides are TGTGCCACCGGCCGGCAGGGGGATCAGCCCCAGCATTTT. Its protein product is CATGRQGDQPQHF.

This chain joins TRBV12-5 and TRBJ2-3; D is unclear. With 2 bases removed from V and 6 bases from J, the gap between germline ends came to 3 bases. Germline CDR1 reads LGHNT; CDR2 reads FRNRAP. This CDR3 is built from 11 residues. CDR3 coding DNA: TGTGCTAGTGGTTTGTCGGATACGCAGTATTTT. Translation gives CASGLSDTQYF.

The chain employs TRBV18 and TRBJ2-5; TRBD1 agrees at 9 bases. V shed 3 bases, J shed 1 base, and the junction held 6 bases outside the gene matches. CDR1 and CDR2 from the germline V gene are KGHSH and LQKENI. This CDR3 is 16 amino acids long. The DNA for the CDR3 is TGTGCCAGCTCACCCGTGGACAGGGGACCCCAAGAGACCCAGTACTTC. Translating gives CASSPVDRGPQETQYF.

V gene TRBV6-5 combines with J gene TRBJ1-1; a possible D gene is TRBD1 (6 bases). Deletions cut 6 bases from V and 0 bases from J, with 11 bases between. The germline gives CDR1 MNHEY, CDR2 SVGAGI. CDR3 length: 14 amino acids. CDR3 nucleotide sequence: TGTGCCAGCAGCTTCAGGGGACTGAACACTGAAGCTTTCTTT. It yields the protein CASSFRGLNTEAFF.

This chain uses TRBV5-1 with TRBJ2-2; 9 nucleotides align to TRBD2. The ends lost 1 base at V and 3 bases at J; junction bases unmatched: 4. Germline-derived CDR1 and CDR2 are SGHRS and YFSETQ. The CDR3 spans 16 residues. CDR3 sequence: CASSLSSGGYTGELFF. The CDR3 coding sequence is TGCGCCAGCAGCTTGAGTAGCGGGGGATACACCGGGGAGCTGTTTTTT.

This clone has more than one count but fewer than ten. The J gene is TRBJ2-2, the V gene TRBV5-1; D might be TRBD2 (6 bases). Trimming shortened V by 6 bases and J by 5 bases, and 17 bases separated the two germline ends. The CDR3 has 15 residues. From germline, CDR1 is SGHRS and CDR2 YFSETQ. For the CDR3, the DNA is TGCGCCAGCACCCAGTCCGACGCGGGGACCGGGGAGCTGTTTTTT. It is translated as CASTQSDAGTGELFF.

The chain uses TRBV29-1 and TRBJ1-1; 12 positions match TRBD1. This CDR3 contains 16 residues. In germline, CDR1 is SQVTM, CDR2 ANQGSEA. Germline trimming cut 3 bases from V and 0 bases from J; bases unmatched to any gene: 5. The chain's CDR3 is CSVDGTGGGVNTEAFF. The CDR3 coding sequence is TGCAGCGTTGACGGGACAGGGGGCGGCGTGAACACTGAAGCTTTCTTT.

This sequence joins TRBV12-3 or TRBV12-4 and TRBJ1-1; D is ambiguous. The V end lost 4 bases, the J end lost 7 bases, and 7 bases lay between the germline ends. CDR3 length: 11 residues. The CDR3: CASSSVVEAFF. For the CDR3, the DNA is TGTGCCAGCAGTTCCGTTGTTGAAGCTTTCTTT.

The chain has TRBV2 and TRBJ1-5; D not certain. The CDR3 totals 14 residues. CDR1 SNHLY and CDR2 FYNNEI come from the germline V gene. The V and J ends lost 0 bases and 3 bases respectively, with 6 bases between them. CDR3 protein: CASSEASTNQPQHF. In DNA, the CDR3 is TGTGCCAGCAGTGAAGCGAGTACCAATCAGCCCCAGCATTTT.

The chain is built from TRBV29-1 and TRBJ1-4, with D perhaps TRBD1 (5 bases). Per germline, CDR1 SQVTM and CDR2 ANQGSEA. The V end lost 3 bases, the J end lost 7 bases, and 12 bases lay between the germline ends. This CDR3 is 13 amino acids long. CDR3 DNA: TGCAGCGTTGAGAGTAGGGGAGGTGAAAAACTGTTTTTT. This translates into CSVESRGGEKLFF.

CDR3 nucleotides: TGTGCCAGCAGACTCGTTGGGGGCGCCTGGCTCTCCTACAATGAGCAGTTCTTC. Translating it yields CASRLVGGAWLSYNEQFF. This rearrangement joins TRBV28 to TRBJ2-1; a weak D match, TRBD1 (6 bases). The CDR3 totals 18 residues. CDR1 is MDHEN and CDR2 is SYDVKM in the germline V gene. Trimming pared 6 bases from V and 0 bases from J, leaving 21 bases between.

This sequence joins TRBV19 and TRBJ2-3; unclear D gene. There are 13 residues in the CDR3. V lost 6 bases to trimming and J lost 5 bases, with 12 bases between them. Germline V lookup: CDR1 LNHDA, CDR2 SQIVND (reference sequence). The CDR3, as DNA: TGTGCCAGTAGCGCCCCACTCATAGATACGCAGTATTTT. It yields the protein CASSAPLIDTQYF.

The table lists this clone with a few counts. The rearrangement uses TRBV11-2 and TRBJ1-2; D gene uncertain. Germline values: CDR1 SGHAT, CDR2 FQNNGV. The CDR3 has 11 residues. The V gene lost 3 bases and the J gene lost 7 bases, with 6 bases spanning the gap. This CDR3 reads CASSFRGGYTF. DNA of the CDR3: TGTGCCAGCAGCTTCCGAGGTGGCTACACCTTC.

CDR3 nucleotide sequence: TGTGCCAGCAGCCCTGGGACTACAGGAGCAAATGAGCAGTTCTTC. Amino acids: CASSPGTTGANEQFF. The chain combines TRBV3-1 (or the pseudogene TRBV3-2) with TRBJ2-1, with TRBD2 matching 7 bases. Losses at the gene ends were 4 bases for V and 7 bases for J; bases not matched to a gene: 10. This CDR3 is built from 15 residues. The V gene's germline CDR1 is LGHDT and CDR2 YNNKEL (reference sequence).

This chain connects TRBV28 to TRBJ1-2; TRBD1 agrees at 9 bases. The CDR3 runs to 15 residues. Germline V gene data show CDR1 as MDHEN and CDR2 as SYDVKM. V shed 7 bases, J shed 3 bases, and the junction held 9 bases outside the gene matches. CDR3 in amino acids: CASTTSTGGYYGYTF. In DNA, the CDR3 is TGTGCCAGCACGACTTCGACAGGGGGTTACTATGGCTACACCTTC.

The gene calls are TRBV3-1 (or the pseudogene TRBV3-2) and TRBJ1-2, with 7 bases matching TRBD1. The CDR3 consists of 13 residues. Germline V gene lookup returns CDR1 LGHDT and CDR2 YNNKEL (reference sequence). The V and J ends lost 6 bases and 8 bases, in that order; junction bases with no gene match: 9. CDR3 region: CASRHRQGGGYTF. CDR3 sequence (DNA): TGTGCCAGCAGGCACAGACAGGGTGGGGGCTACACCTTC.